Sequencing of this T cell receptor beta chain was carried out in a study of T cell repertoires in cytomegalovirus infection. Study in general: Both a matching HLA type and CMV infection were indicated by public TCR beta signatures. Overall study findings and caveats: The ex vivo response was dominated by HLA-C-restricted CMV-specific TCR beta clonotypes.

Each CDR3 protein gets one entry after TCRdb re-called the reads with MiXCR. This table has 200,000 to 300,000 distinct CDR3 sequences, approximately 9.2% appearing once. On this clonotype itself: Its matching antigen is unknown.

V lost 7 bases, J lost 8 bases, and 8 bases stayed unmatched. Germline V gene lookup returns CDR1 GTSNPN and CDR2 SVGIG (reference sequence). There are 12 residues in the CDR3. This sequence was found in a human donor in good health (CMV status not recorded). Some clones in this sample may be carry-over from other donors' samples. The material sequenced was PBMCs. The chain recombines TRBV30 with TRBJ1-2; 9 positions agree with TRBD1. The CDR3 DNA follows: TGTGCCTACAGCAGACAGGGGGACGGCTACACCTTC. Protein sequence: CAYSRQGDGYTF.